One and the same sample provided the 11 T cell receptor beta chains below, sequenced in a study of human T cells and chemical hapten exposure. Time point denoted: pre-sensitization, week 0. The treatment is: therapeutic diphenylcyclopropenone sensitization with weekly scalp DPC. TCRdb analysed the RACE reads with MiXCR anew, one entry per CDR3 protein. The sample contains under 200,000 distinct CDR3 sequences, approximately 29% of which appear only once. The sample in question was whole blood, obtained in connection with sensitization to the hapten diphenylcyclopropenone (DPC). Receptors were obtained from a woman in her 30s with alopecia areata. Some clones in this sample may be carry-over from other donors' samples.

There are a few counts of this clonotype. The V and J genes are TRBV3-1 and TRBJ2-5, with D hard to call. Between the trimmed V and J ends, which lost 3 bases and 3 bases, there was a span of 14 bases. The CDR3 contains 15 residues. Germline values: CDR1 LGHDT, CDR2 YNNKEL (reference sequence). CDR3 sequence reads: CASSHFETKKETQYF. DNA for the CDR3: TGTGCCAGCAGCCACTTTGAGACAAAGAAAGAGACCCAGTACTTC.

This chain uses TRBV10-3 with TRBJ1-1, with no clear D. The V end lost 5 bases, the J end lost 4 bases, and 8 bases lay between the germline ends. The CDR3 loop spans 12 amino acids. Per germline, CDR1 ENHRY and CDR2 SYGVKD. The CDR3 DNA follows: TGTGCCATCAGTCGGGGTACCACTGAAGCTTTCTTT. Residues: CAISRGTTEAFF.

This clonotype came up a few times. The chain links TRBV10-3 to TRBJ2-1, with D tentatively TRBD1 or TRBD2 (5 bases each). The CDR3 runs 15 residues. The germline V gene encodes CDR1 ENHRY and CDR2 SYGVKD. Trimming removed 0 bases from V and 9 bases from J, with 15 bases in between. The CDR3 is CAISESRPRGSEQFF. The CDR3 bases are TGTGCCATCAGTGAGTCGAGGCCGAGGGGTAGTGAGCAGTTCTTC.

The chain links TRBV4-1 to TRBJ2-1; D remains unclear. The ends were cut back, 2 bases at V and 2 bases at J, with 10 bases in the middle. Germline loops: CDR1 MGHRA, CDR2 YSYEKL. The CDR3 totals 15 residues. CDR3 sequence (DNA): TGCGCCAGCAGCCAACCAGGTATGACCTACAATGAGCAGTTCTTC. Translating it yields CASSQPGMTYNEQFF.

The rearrangement uses TRBV9 and TRBJ2-1, with 13 bases identical to TRBD2. Germline CDR1 SGDLS, CDR2 YYNGEE. With V trimmed by 2 bases and J by 9 bases, 5 bases remained unmatched. There are 15 residues in the CDR3. The CDR3 loop is CASSVGLAGTFEQFF. The CDR3 DNA sequence: TGTGCCAGCAGCGTGGGACTAGCGGGAACCTTTGAGCAGTTCTTC.

The chain employs TRBV7-2 and TRBJ2-2, with 8 bases fitting TRBD1. J lost 6 bases, V lost 3 bases, and 18 bases had no gene match. Germline V CDR1 and CDR2: SGHTA, FQGNSA. The CDR3 loop spans 19 amino acids. CDR3 region: CASSFHGQGGVNSAGELFF. CDR3 coding DNA: TGTGCCAGCAGCTTTCATGGACAGGGTGGGGTAAACTCCGCCGGGGAGCTGTTTTTT.

The chain joins TRBV7-9 to TRBJ2-1, with a weak D call TRBD2 (6 bases). Trimming shortened V by 7 bases and J by 5 bases, and 18 bases separated the two germline ends. Germline V gene sequence: CDR1 SEHNR, CDR2 FQNEAQ (reference sequence). This CDR3 is built from 15 residues. CDR3 sequence reads: CASIPRGGYDNEQFF. The CDR3, as DNA: TGTGCCAGCATCCCTCGGGGAGGATACGACAATGAGCAGTTCTTC.

This clonotype appeared a single time. The CDR3 sequence: CSVDARGQGSKNIQYF. Here the CDR3 DNA reads TGCAGCGTTGACGCCCGGGGACAGGGATCCAAAAACATTCAGTACTTC. The V call is TRBV29-1, the J call TRBJ2-4, with 9 bases aligning to TRBD1. Germline CDR1 reads SQVTM; CDR2 reads ANQGSEA. The trim removed 3 bases at V and 2 bases at J, leaving 8 bases unmatched. This CDR3 is built from 16 residues.

This chain connects TRBV29-1 to TRBJ2-7; D possibly uses TRBD1 or TRBD2 (5 bases each). Germline V lookup: CDR1 SQVTM, CDR2 ANQGSEA. This CDR3 region has 12 residues. The V end lost 4 bases, the J end lost 2 bases, and 9 bases lay between the germline ends. The chain's CDR3 is CSVGDGTYEQYF. The CDR3 nucleotides are TGCAGCGTTGGGGACGGAACCTACGAGCAGTACTTC.

This clonotype was seen a handful of times. This chain uses TRBV21-1 with TRBJ2-7; the table calls TRBD1, which could not be checked here. TRBV21-1 is described as a pseudogene. This CDR3 is 15 amino acids long. The CDR3 region is CASSPRPKGGSEQYF. Written as DNA, the CDR3 is TGTGCCAGCAGCCCCAGGCCAAAAGGGGGGAGCGAGCAGTACTTC.

In this sample, this clonotype turned up a few times. The junction departs from the called germline gene at one end, perhaps through a read error. The chain joins TRBV10-3 to TRBJ2-1; D possibly uses TRBD1 or TRBD2 (6 bases each). This CDR3 region has 13 residues. Germline assignment: CDR1 ENHRY and CDR2 SYGVKD. DNA of the CDR3: TGTGCCATCGGTGATAACAAGGGGGGTGAGCAGTTCTTC. This encodes CAIGDNKGGEQFF.